These T cell receptor beta chains were read from a single sample in a study of neoadjuvant anti-PD-1 for oral cavity cancer. Here immunoSEQ multiplex PCR was the method, and the copy in TCRdb shows in-frame clones only, minus some. The data contain over 80,000 clones, more than 80% of them seen just once; the ten biggest clones take up about 3.4%. Sequences were derived from PBMCs, sampled before nivolumab (anti-PD-1) treatment. The origin of the receptors is a person aged 40-85 years with oral cavity squamous cell carcinoma. Both conserved end residues are part of each CDR3. A D gene is named only where the DNA matches it firmly. Rows give clone size only sometimes, using once, few, many, or a class for an expanded clone.

clone size: .
D gene: TRBD2
J gene: TRBJ2-1
V gene: TRBV7-2
CDR3 protein: CASSLGLAPSVEQFF
CDR3 DNA: TGTGCCAGCAGCTTAGGACTAGCGCCCTCGGTTGAGCAGTTCTTC

clone size: .
D gene: .
J gene: TRBJ1-3
V gene: TRBV19
CDR3 protein: CATSKEATSGNTIYF
CDR3 DNA: TGTGCCACCTCAAAGGAGGCTACCTCTGGAAACACCATATATTTT

clone size: many
D gene: .
J gene: TRBJ2-6
V gene: TRBV28
CDR3 protein: CASTLGGFSGANVLTF
CDR3 DNA: TGTGCCAGCACCCTGGGGGGTTTCTCTGGGGCCAACGTCCTGACTTTC

clone size: .
D gene: .
J gene: TRBJ2-7
V gene: TRBV15
CDR3 protein: CATSRDSGTSYEQYF
CDR3 DNA: TGTGCCACCAGCAGAGATTCCGGGACGTCCTACGAGCAGTACTTC

clone size: .
D gene: TRBD1
J gene: TRBJ1-2
V gene: TRBV6-1
CDR3 protein: CASSETVTGYGYTF
CDR3 DNA: TGTGCCAGCAGTGAAACAGTGACAGGGTATGGCTACACCTTC

clone size: once
D gene: TRBD2
J gene: TRBJ2-5
V gene: TRBV11-3
CDR3 protein: CASSFGTSVQETQYF
CDR3 DNA: TGTGCCAGCAGCTTCGGGACTAGCGTCCAAGAGACCCAGTACTTC

clone size: .
D gene: .
J gene: TRBJ2-5
V gene: TRBV11-2
CDR3 protein: CASSPQDWTQYF
CDR3 DNA: TGTGCCAGCAGCCCTCAAGATTGGACCCAGTACTTC

clone size: once
D gene: TRBD1
J gene: TRBJ2-7
V gene: TRBV9
CDR3 protein: CASSARDSNNYEQYF
CDR3 DNA: TGTGCCAGCAGCGCCCGGGACAGTAATAACTACGAGCAGTACTTC

clone size: .
D gene: .
J gene: TRBJ1-5
V gene: TRBV19
CDR3 protein: CASSLTGVYSNQPQHF
CDR3 DNA: TGTGCCAGTAGTTTGACAGGAGTATATAGCAATCAGCCCCAGCATTTT

clone size: .
D gene: .
J gene: TRBJ1-5
V gene: TRBV6-1
CDR3 protein: CASSAQDINQPQHF
CDR3 DNA: TGTGCCAGCAGTGCACAGGATATCAATCAGCCCCAGCATTTT

clone size: .
D gene: TRBD1
J gene: TRBJ2-1
V gene: TRBV5-1
CDR3 protein: CASSSDRGPLNEQFF
CDR3 DNA: TGCGCCAGCAGCTCGGACAGGGGGCCATTGAATGAGCAGTTCTTC

clone size: .
D gene: .
J gene: TRBJ2-7
V gene: TRBV15
CDR3 protein: CATSGGKGPTYEQYF
CDR3 DNA: TGTGCCACCAGCGGGGGGAAGGGTCCGACCTACGAGCAGTACTTC

clone size: .
D gene: TRBD1
J gene: TRBJ2-3
V gene: TRBV6-6
CDR3 protein: CASSPGQGGADTQYF
CDR3 DNA: TGTGCCAGCAGCCCAGGACAGGGTGGTGCGGATACGCAGTATTTT

clone size: .
D gene: .
J gene: TRBJ1-4
V gene: TRBV30
CDR3 protein: CASGRVNEKLFF
CDR3 DNA: TGTGCCAGTGGACGGGTTAATGAAAAACTGTTTTTT

clone size: .
D gene: .
J gene: TRBJ2-7
V gene: TRBV11-3
CDR3 protein: CASSLTGGAHEQYF
CDR3 DNA: TGTGCCAGCAGTCTGACCGGGGGAGCCCACGAGCAGTACTTC

clone size: .
D gene: TRBD2
J gene: TRBJ2-1
V gene: TRBV5-1
CDR3 protein: CASSLDSGSSYNEQFF
CDR3 DNA: TGCGCCAGCAGCTTGGATAGCGGGAGCTCTTACAATGAGCAGTTCTTC

clone size: .
D gene: .
J gene: TRBJ2-5
V gene: TRBV6-5
CDR3 protein: CASSYGLLPGMETQYF
CDR3 DNA: TGTGCCAGCAGTTACGGGCTCCTTCCAGGGATGGAGACCCAGTACTTC

clone size: .
D gene: .
J gene: TRBJ1-4
V gene: TRBV9
CDR3 protein: CASSVDSGNNEKLFF
CDR3 DNA: TGTGCCAGCAGCGTAGATTCAGGGAACAATGAAAAACTGTTTTTT

clone size: .
D gene: TRBD1
J gene: TRBJ1-1
V gene: TRBV5-1
CDR3 protein: CASSSRPKTGGNTEAFF
CDR3 DNA: TGCGCCAGCAGCTCCCGACCAAAGACAGGGGGGAACACTGAAGCTTTCTTT

clone size: .
D gene: .
J gene: TRBJ2-7
V gene: TRBV2
CDR3 protein: CASRAGSYEQYF
CDR3 DNA: TGTGCCAGCAGGGCCGGGTCCTACGAGCAGTACTTC

clone size: .
D gene: .
J gene: TRBJ1-1
V gene: TRBV30
CDR3 protein: CAWSLMTAGGTEAFF
CDR3 DNA: TGTGCCTGGAGTCTGATGACTGCCGGAGGCACTGAAGCTTTCTTT

clone size: .
D gene: TRBD1
J gene: TRBJ1-5
V gene: TRBV6-5
CDR3 protein: CASSDRAKGQPQHF
CDR3 DNA: TGTGCCAGCAGCGACAGGGCAAAGGGTCAGCCCCAGCATTTT

clone size: .
D gene: TRBD1
J gene: TRBJ2-3
V gene: TRBV11-3
CDR3 protein: CASSLGGQGIQDTQYF
CDR3 DNA: TGTGCCAGCAGCTTAGGAGGACAGGGGATTCAAGATACGCAGTATTTT

clone size: .
D gene: .
J gene: TRBJ2-1
V gene: TRBV5-1
CDR3 protein: CASSQNYNEQFF
CDR3 DNA: TGCGCCAGCAGCCAGAACTACAATGAGCAGTTCTTC

clone size: once
D gene: TRBD1
J gene: TRBJ1-2
V gene: TRBV12-5
CDR3 protein: CASGLADRGPYTF
CDR3 DNA: TGTGCTAGTGGTTTGGCGGACAGGGGCCCCTACACCTTC

clone size: .
D gene: .
J gene: TRBJ1-4
V gene: TRBV2
CDR3 protein: CASSEWEKLFF
CDR3 DNA: TGTGCCAGCAGTGAGTGGGAAAAACTGTTTTTT

clone size: .
D gene: TRBD2
J gene: TRBJ2-7
V gene: TRBV2
CDR3 protein: CASSELSGRGEQYF
CDR3 DNA: TGTGCCAGCAGTGAGCTTAGCGGGAGGGGGGAGCAGTACTTC

clone size: .
D gene: .
J gene: TRBJ1-2
V gene: TRBV6-5
CDR3 protein: CASSYSGREGGYTF
CDR3 DNA: TGTGCCAGCAGTTACTCAGGCAGGGAGGGAGGCTACACCTTC

clone size: .
D gene: .
J gene: TRBJ1-4
V gene: TRBV19
CDR3 protein: CASSIDPGRSNEKLFF
CDR3 DNA: TGTGCCAGTAGTATAGATCCCGGGCGGAGTAATGAAAAACTGTTTTTT

clone size: .
D gene: TRBD1
J gene: TRBJ2-2
V gene: TRBV6-1
CDR3 protein: CASSPRDRGTGELFF
CDR3 DNA: TGTGCCAGCAGTCCCCGGGACAGGGGGACCGGGGAGCTGTTTTTT

clone size: .
D gene: TRBD1
J gene: TRBJ1-1
V gene: TRBV29-1
CDR3 protein: CSARQGDTEAFF
CDR3 DNA: TGCAGCGCCCGACAGGGTGACACTGAAGCTTTCTTT

clone size: .
D gene: TRBD1
J gene: TRBJ2-7
V gene: TRBV19
CDR3 protein: CASSPTGGGYEQYF
CDR3 DNA: TGTGCCAGTAGCCCGACAGGGGGAGGCTACGAGCAGTACTTC

clone size: .
D gene: TRBD2
J gene: TRBJ2-3
V gene: TRBV5-1
CDR3 protein: CASSFSSGEGYTQYF
CDR3 DNA: TGCGCCAGCAGCTTTTCGAGCGGGGAGGGGTATACGCAGTATTTT

clone size: .
D gene: .
J gene: TRBJ2-2
V gene: TRBV5-4
CDR3 protein: CASSGSTDTGELFF
CDR3 DNA: TGTGCCAGCAGCGGATCGACAGATACCGGGGAGCTGTTTTTT

clone size: .
D gene: .
J gene: TRBJ1-5
V gene: TRBV28
CDR3 protein: CASSLWPGSRAGNQPQHF
CDR3 DNA: TGTGCCAGCAGTTTGTGGCCAGGGTCAAGGGCTGGCAATCAGCCCCAGCATTTT

clone size: once
D gene: .
J gene: TRBJ1-6
V gene: TRBV30
CDR3 protein: CAWSVTQTLLSPLHF
CDR3 DNA: TGTGCCTGGAGTGTGACACAGACGCTCCTTTCACCCCTCCACTTT

clone size: .
D gene: .
J gene: TRBJ2-7
V gene: TRBV11-2
CDR3 protein: CASSPLVYEQYF
CDR3 DNA: TGTGCCAGCAGTCCACTCGTTTACGAGCAGTACTTC